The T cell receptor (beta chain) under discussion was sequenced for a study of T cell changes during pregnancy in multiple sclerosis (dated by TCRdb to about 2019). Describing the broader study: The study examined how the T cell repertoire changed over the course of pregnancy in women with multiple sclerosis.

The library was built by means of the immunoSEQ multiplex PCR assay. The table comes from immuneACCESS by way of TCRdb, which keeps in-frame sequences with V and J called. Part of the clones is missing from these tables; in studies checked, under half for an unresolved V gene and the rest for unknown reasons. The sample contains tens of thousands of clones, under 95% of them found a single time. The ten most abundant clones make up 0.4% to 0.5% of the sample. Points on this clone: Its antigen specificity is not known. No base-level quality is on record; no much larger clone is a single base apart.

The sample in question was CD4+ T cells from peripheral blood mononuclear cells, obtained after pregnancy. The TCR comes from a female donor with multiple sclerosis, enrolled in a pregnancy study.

CDR3 sequence: CASRGLAGGYNEQFF. The sequenced DNA: TGTGCCAGCAGGGGACTAGCGGGCGGTTACAATGAGCAGTTCTTC. Recombination connected TRBV6-5 to TRBJ2-1; 12 bases in between match TRBD2. The germline V gene specifies MNHEY as CDR1 and SVGAGI as CDR2. From the cysteine up to the phenylalanine, the CDR3 has a length of 15 residues. CDR3 DNA only is kept here, 45 bases in frame from base 1. Trimming removed 6 bases from V and 4 bases from J; the gene matches leave 4 bases unexplained.